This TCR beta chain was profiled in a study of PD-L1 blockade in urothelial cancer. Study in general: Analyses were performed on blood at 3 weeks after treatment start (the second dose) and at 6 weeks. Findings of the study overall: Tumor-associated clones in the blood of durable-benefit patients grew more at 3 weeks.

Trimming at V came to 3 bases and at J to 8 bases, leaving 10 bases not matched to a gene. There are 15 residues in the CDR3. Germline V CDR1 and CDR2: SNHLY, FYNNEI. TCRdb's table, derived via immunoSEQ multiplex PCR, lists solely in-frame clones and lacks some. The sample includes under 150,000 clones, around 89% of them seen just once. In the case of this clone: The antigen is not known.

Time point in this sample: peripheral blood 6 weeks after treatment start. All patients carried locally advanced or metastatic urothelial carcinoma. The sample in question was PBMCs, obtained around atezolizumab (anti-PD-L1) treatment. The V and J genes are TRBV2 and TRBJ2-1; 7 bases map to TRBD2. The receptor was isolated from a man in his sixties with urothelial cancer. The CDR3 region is CASSELGGSGDEQFF. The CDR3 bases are TGTGCCAGCAGTGAGCTAGGCGGGAGTGGGGATGAGCAGTTCTTC. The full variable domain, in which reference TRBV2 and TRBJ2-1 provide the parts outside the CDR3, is EPEVTQTPSHQVTQMGQEVILRCVPISNHLYFYWYRQILGQKVEFLVSFYNNEISEKSEIFDDQFSVERPDGSNFTLKIRSTKLEDSAMYFCASSELGGSGDEQFFGPGTRLTVL.